The 32 T cell receptor beta chains given below trace back to one sample, sequenced in a study of T cells after yellow fever vaccination. MiXCR, run by TCRdb on the 5' RACE reads, gives a single entry per CDR3 protein. This sample carries around 320,000 distinct CDR3 sequences, around 4.4% of them seen once, and the ten largest clones take approximately 19%. Sequencing used PBMCs, obtained 15 days after the yellow fever booster vaccination. Every receptor here comes from a man in his late teens or twenties who received the YFV17D yellow fever vaccine.

This clonotype was counted only a few times. The CDR3 protein is CASSFRRWSYEQYF. In DNA form, the CDR3 reads TGTGCCAGCAGTTTTAGACGGTGGTCTTACGAGCAGTACTTC. The chain uses TRBV12-3 or TRBV12-4 and TRBJ2-7, with D hard to call. Deletions cut 3 bases from V and 4 bases from J, with 13 bases between. The CDR3 contains 14 residues.

The sample holds a few counts of this clonotype. The genes are TRBV11-2 and TRBJ2-3, with D perhaps matching TRBD1 (5 bases). This CDR3 is 17 amino acids long. Germline CDR1 reads SGHAT; CDR2 reads FQNNGV. V gave up 0 bases and J gave up 4 bases, with 17 bases separating them. The chain's CDR3 is CASSLDVGRARADTQYF. For the CDR3, the DNA is TGTGCCAGCAGCTTAGATGTCGGCAGGGCTCGAGCAGATACGCAGTATTTT.

This clonotype has at least ten counts. The V and J genes are TRBV20-1 and TRBJ2-3; tentatively, D is TRBD1 (5 bases). Trimming took 3 bases from V and 2 from J, leaving 15 bases between them. Per the germline V gene, CDR1 is DFQATT and CDR2 is SNEGSKA (reference sequence). CDR3 length: 15 amino acids. For the CDR3, the DNA is TGCAGTGCTAGGCTCCCTCAGGGAAACACAGATACGCAGTATTTT. Amino acid sequence: CSARLPQGNTDTQYF.

The V call is TRBV6-1, the J call TRBJ2-3, with no clear D. This CDR3 has 12 amino acids. The V and J ends lost 6 bases and 3 bases respectively, with 7 bases between them. The germline V gene has CDR1 MNHNS and CDR2 SASEGT. This CDR3 reads CASRLQTDTQYF. Written as DNA, the CDR3 is TGTGCCAGCAGACTACAAACAGATACGCAGTATTTT.

The V call is TRBV24-1, the J call TRBJ2-3; weak D call: TRBD1 (5 bases). Germline lookup yields CDR1 KGHDR and CDR2 SFDVKD. V lost 1 base and J lost 0, with 16 bases in between. This CDR3 has 18 amino acids. The CDR3 DNA reads as TGTGCCACCAGTGATTTTTCCGGTAGGGGCAGAAGCACAGATACGCAGTATTTT. Protein product: CATSDFSGRGRSTDTQYF.

The gene calls are TRBV5-1 and TRBJ2-1; 7 bases agree with TRBD1. V was clipped by 5 bases and J by 2 bases; unmatched bases: 7. The CDR3 totals 15 residues. The germline CDR1 and CDR2 sequences are SGHRS and YFSETQ. CDR3 sequence reads: CASSSDREPYNEQFF. As DNA, the CDR3 is TGCGCCAGCAGTTCCGACAGGGAACCCTACAATGAGCAGTTCTTC.

The V call is TRBV7-2, the J call TRBJ2-1, with 7 bases fitting TRBD2. Looked up from germline, CDR1 is SGHTA and CDR2 is FQGNSA. The CDR3 has 15 residues. Germline trimming cut 5 bases from V and 0 bases from J; bases unmatched to any gene: 4. DNA for the CDR3: TGTGCCAGCAGCCAAAGCGGGGTCTCCTACAATGAGCAGTTCTTC. Translated: CASSQSGVSYNEQFF.

This clonotype came up many times. V and J are TRBV6-2 or TRBV6-3 and TRBJ2-1; TRBD2 matches 12 bases. The CDR3 consists of 15 residues. J lost 6 bases, V lost 5 bases, and 5 bases had no gene match. Germline V CDR1 and CDR2: MNHEY, SVGEGT. The CDR3 loop reads CASSQLAGGPNEQFF. The CDR3 DNA reads TGTGCCAGCAGTCAGCTAGCGGGGGGGCCCAATGAGCAGTTCTTC.

This clonotype has only a few counts. This chain links TRBV18 with TRBJ2-1, with 11 bases identical to TRBD1. This CDR3 has 17 residues. Germline values: CDR1 KGHSH, CDR2 LQKENI. Losses at the gene ends were 3 bases for V and 8 bases for J; bases not matched to a gene: 12. This CDR3 is CASSPPVRDRGIHEQFF. CDR3 nucleotides: TGTGCCAGCTCACCCCCGGTAAGGGACAGGGGGATCCATGAGCAGTTCTTC. Full variable domain (outside the CDR3, taken from reference TRBV18 and TRBJ2-1): NAGVMQNPRHLVRRRGQEARLRCSPMKGHSHVYWYRQLPEEGLKFMVYLQKENIIDESGMPKERFSAEFPKEGPSILRIQQVVRGDSAAYFCASSPPVRDRGIHEQFFGPGTRLTVL.

In this sample, this clonotype turned up once. DNA of the CDR3: TGTGCCAGCAGTCCACAGGGGGCTTTGAACACCGGGGAGCTGTTTTTT. This sequence encodes CASSPQGALNTGELFF. The chain combines TRBV12-3 or TRBV12-4 with TRBJ2-2; 9 bases agree with TRBD1. The CDR3 consists of 16 residues. J gave up 1 base and V 5 bases, and 5 bases lay outside the gene matches.

The chain combines TRBV27 with TRBJ1-5; no clear D gene. V was shortened by 1 base and J by 1 base, with 11 bases between the two germline ends. CDR3 size: 16 residues. Germline CDR1 is MNHEY and CDR2 is SMNVEV (reference sequence). CDR3 bases: TGTGCCAGCAGTTTATTTTCCTATGGAAGCAATCAGCCCCAGCATTTT. Residues: CASSLFSYGSNQPQHF.

As regards this clonotype: As the CDR3 is not closed by the conserved phenylalanine or tryptophan, this likely results from a read error. V is TRBV5-1 and J is TRBJ2-5, with 10 bases aligning to TRBD1. Per the germline V gene, CDR1 is SGHRS and CDR2 is YFSETQ. This CDR3 has 15 amino acids. J lost 5 bases, V lost 0 bases, and 4 bases had no gene match. DNA of the CDR3: TGCGCCAGCAGCTTGGGACAGGGGGCCCGGGAGACCCAGTACTCC. It codes for CASSLGQGARETQYS.

The CDR3 region has the DNA TGTGCCAGCAGTTTAGTCCCAGCTGCCAAAAACATTCAGTACTTC. Protein product: CASSLVPAAKNIQYF. The chain is built from TRBV28 and TRBJ2-4; D ambiguous. V was pared by 2 bases and J by 1 base, with 9 bases between. The CDR3 totals 15 residues. Germline V CDR1 and CDR2: MDHEN, SYDVKM. Full variable domain (remainder filled in from reference TRBV28 and TRBJ2-4): DVKVTQSSRYLVKRTGEKVFLECVQDMDHENMFWYRQDPGLGLRLIYFSYDVKMKEKGDIPEGYSVSREKKERFSLILESASTNQTSMYLCASSLVPAAKNIQYFGAGTRLSVL.

This clonotype was picked up many times. J is TRBJ1-1 and V is TRBV5-4; D gene ambiguous. The CDR3 runs 15 residues. Trimming took 4 bases from V and 7 from J, leaving 20 bases between them. Germline loops: CDR1 SGHNT, CDR2 YYREEE (reference sequence). The CDR3 is CASSGPFSGVGEAFF. DNA of the CDR3: TGTGCCAGCAGCGGCCCCTTTTCCGGGGTCGGTGAAGCTTTCTTT.

This clonotype occurred many times. The chain has TRBV7-2 and TRBJ1-2; 8 bases map to TRBD1. There are 15 residues in the CDR3. Germline trimming cut 5 bases from V and 6 bases from J; bases unmatched to any gene: 11. Germline lookup yields CDR1 SGHTA and CDR2 FQGNSA. Written as DNA, the CDR3 is TGTGCCAGCAGCCCAGATCCTGGCAGGGGGCATGGCTACACCTTC. This translates into CASSPDPGRGHGYTF.

This clonotype was observed at least ten times. The rearrangement joins TRBV12-3 or TRBV12-4 to TRBJ2-3; D perhaps matches TRBD2 (7 bases). V lost 7 bases, J lost 3 bases, and 17 bases lay in between. The CDR3 loop spans 15 amino acids. The CDR3 DNA reads TGTGCCAGCAACCTAGGGGGGGGGCGGACAGATACGCAGTATTTT. It is translated as CASNLGGGRTDTQYF.

The table lists this clonotype with a few counts. The CDR3 DNA reads as TGCGCCAGCAGCCAAGCCCCGGTTGGAGATACGCAGTATTTT. Protein product: CASSQAPVGDTQYF. The chain combines TRBV4-1 with TRBJ2-3; D is uncertain. This CDR3 is built from 14 residues. Germline V CDR1 and CDR2: MGHRA, YSYEKL. V was trimmed by 1 base and J by 5 bases, leaving 10 bases between them.

This clonotype was seen more than once but under ten times. The rearrangement links TRBV7-2 to TRBJ2-6; TRBD2 might be the D (6 bases). Trimming pared 4 bases from V and 2 bases from J, leaving 9 bases between. From germline, CDR1 is SGHTA and CDR2 FQGNSA. CDR3 size: 15 residues. The CDR3 is CASSSRGAGANVLTF. The CDR3 bases are TGTGCCAGCAGCTCCCGCGGGGCTGGGGCCAACGTCCTGACTTTC.

This clonotype was seen repeatedly, ten times or more. The chain employs TRBV5-1 and TRBJ2-7; no definite D call. The germline CDR1 and CDR2 sequences are SGHRS and YFSETQ. Trimming left V 2 bases short and J 7 bases short, with 16 bases between. The CDR3 sequence is 14 residues long. DNA of the CDR3: TGCGCCAGCAGCTTCGTCGACGCAAGTGTTGAGCAGTACTTC. Protein: CASSFVDASVEQYF. Variable domain in full (rest from reference TRBV5-1 and TRBJ2-7): KAGVTQTPRYLIKTRGQQVTLSCSPISGHRSVSWYQQTPGQGLQFLFEYFSETQRNKGNFPGRFSGRQFSNSRSEMNVSTLELGDSALYLCASSFVDASVEQYFGPGTRLTVT.

In its sample, this clonotype was seen many times. This chain links TRBV4-3 with TRBJ2-1; D is unresolved. CDR1 is LGHNA and CDR2 is YSLEER in the germline V gene. The CDR3 is 17 amino acids. Trimming took 2 bases from V and 0 from J, leaving 14 bases between them. CDR3 nucleotides: TGCGCCAGCAGCCAATCTGAAACCGGTAGCTCCTACAATGAGCAGTTCTTC. Amino acids: CASSQSETGSSYNEQFF.

This clonotype was observed at least ten times. The CDR3 loop reads CASSYYRQPQHF. CDR3 DNA sequence: TGTGCCAGCAGTTATTACCGGCAGCCCCAGCATTTT. The genes are TRBV28 and TRBJ1-5; no firm D call. Per germline, CDR1 MDHEN and CDR2 SYDVKM. The CDR3 runs to 12 residues. The V and J ends lost 4 bases and 7 bases respectively, with 8 bases between them.

In this sample, this clonotype turned up many times. The chain joins TRBV4-3 to TRBJ1-1, with no clear D. Trimming took off 0 bases at V and 1 base at J, with 6 bases between the two ends. The CDR3 is 14 residues long. Germline CDR1 LGHNA, CDR2 YSLEER. CDR3 bases: TGCGCCAGCAGCCAAGAATTCAGGAACACTGAAGCTTTCTTT. Residues: CASSQEFRNTEAFF.

This clonotype was picked up many times. V is TRBV5-5 and J is TRBJ2-7; D is undetermined. The CDR3 is 13 residues long. The germline V gene encodes CDR1 SGHKS and CDR2 YYEKEE (reference sequence). With 4 bases removed from V and 0 bases from J, the gap between germline ends came to 8 bases. As DNA, the CDR3 is TGTGCCAGCAGCCCCTGGGGCTCCTACGAGCAGTACTTC. This translates into CASSPWGSYEQYF.

There are many counts of this clonotype. Compared with germline, one end of the junction differs, possibly owing to a read error. V is TRBV2 and J is TRBJ1-2, with D perhaps matching TRBD1 (6 bases). CDR3 length equals 12 residues. CDR1 is SNHLY and CDR2 is FYNNEI in the germline V gene. The CDR3 reads CASTSTGQGYTF. The CDR3 DNA reads as TGTGCCAGCACATCGACGGGACAAGGCTACACATTC.

The V gene is TRBV28, the J gene TRBJ2-7; 9 nucleotides match TRBD1. The CDR3 covers 15 residues. The J segment lost 5 bases and the V segment lost 6 bases, leaving 11 bases of the junction unmatched. Germline V gene lookup returns CDR1 MDHEN and CDR2 SYDVKM. CDR3 residues: CASSLLPGTGNEQYV. The CDR3 DNA sequence: TGTGCCAGCAGCCTACTTCCCGGGACAGGGAACGAGCAGTACGTC.

In this sample, this clonotype turned up many times. The chain uses TRBV6-5 and TRBJ2-1; 8 nucleotides match TRBD2. The V and J ends lost 5 bases and 9 bases, in that order; junction bases with no gene match: 6. Per the germline V gene, CDR1 is MNHEY and CDR2 is SVGAGI. The CDR3 has 13 residues. In nucleotides, the CDR3 is TGTGCCAGCAGTGAAGGACTAGCTGGTGAGCAGTTCTTC. This gives the protein CASSEGLAGEQFF.

This clonotype was counted many times. The chain employs TRBV6-5 and TRBJ1-1; 8 bases align to TRBD1. Germline V lookup: CDR1 MNHEY, CDR2 SVGAGI. The V gene end was trimmed by 1 base and the J gene end by 2 bases; junction bases not matched to a gene: 12. This CDR3 has 18 amino acids. The CDR3 DNA sequence: TGTGCCAGCAGTTACTTGGGCAGGGGGCCGGAAAAAAACACTGAAGCTTTCTTT. This gives the protein CASSYLGRGPEKNTEAFF.

Many counts were recorded for this clonotype. V gene TRBV24-1 combines with J gene TRBJ2-3; possibly TRBD2 for D (5 bases). V lost 5 bases to trimming and J lost 3 bases, with 14 bases between them. Germline assignment: CDR1 KGHDR and CDR2 SFDVKD. The CDR3 is 15 residues long. CDR3 in DNA: TGTGCCACCAGTGGCCCCCCATCGGGGACAGATACGCAGTATTTT. This gives the protein CATSGPPSGTDTQYF.

A few counts support this clonotype. At one end the junction does not follow the germline gene, possibly because of a read error. The chain employs TRBV3-1 and TRBJ1-1, with D hard to call. The CDR3 consists of 14 residues. CDR1 and CDR2 (germline): LGHDT, YNNKEL (reference sequence). This CDR3 is CASGQGSSSTEAFF. DNA for the CDR3: TGTGCCAGCGGCCAAGGGAGTAGCTCCACTGAAGCTTTCTTT.

The rearrangement joins TRBV3-1 to TRBJ2-4, with D possibly being TRBD2 (6 bases). The CDR3 spans 14 residues. The V end lost 1 base, the J end lost 7 bases, and 11 bases lay between the germline ends. The germline V gene has CDR1 LGHDT and CDR2 YNNKEL (reference sequence). Written as DNA, the CDR3 is TGTGCCAGCAGCCAAGGGAGTCGGGGGAACATTCAGTACTTC. Translating it yields CASSQGSRGNIQYF.

The table lists this clonotype with many counts. This chain links TRBV12-3 or TRBV12-4 with TRBJ2-2, with D possibly matching TRBD1 (6 bases). The CDR3 covers 15 residues. Trimming removed 3 bases from V and 0 bases from J, with 8 bases in between. As DNA, the CDR3 is TGTGCCAGCAGTTTCTACAGGGCGAACACCGGGGAGCTGTTTTTT. It encodes CASSFYRANTGELFF.

This clonotype showed up many times. The chain uses TRBV3-1 and TRBJ1-1, with a tentative D call TRBD1 (5 bases). V lost 0 bases and J lost 2, with 7 bases in between. There are 14 residues in the CDR3. In germline, CDR1 is LGHDT, CDR2 YNNKEL (reference sequence). CDR3 residues: CASSQDQGNTEAFF. Written as DNA, the CDR3 is TGTGCCAGCAGCCAAGATCAGGGTAACACTGAAGCTTTCTTT.